This TCR beta chain was sequenced for a study of blood T cell repertoires in COVID-19. Study details: Whether acute or convalescent, the COVID-19 samples came from the United States, Italy and Spain. T cells, B-cell-depleted T cells, or PBMCs supplied cDNA or gDNA.

This clone was observed a handful of times. V shed 6 bases, J shed 2 bases, and the junction held 9 bases outside the gene matches. The germline gives CDR1 SQVTM, CDR2 ANQGSEA. CDR3 length equals 15 residues. In the study's own analysis: Cell counts per sample came from amplifying reference gene primers. Clones were read by immunoSEQ multiplex PCR, and TCRdb kept only the in-frame ones, dropping some. V and J calls and clone size are those listed in that table; D and trimming were worked out from the DNA. The profile shows approximately 150,000 clones, approximately 73% of them singletons. This clonotype originated in a man aged 55 to 69 with acute or convalescent COVID-19. The V call is TRBV29-1, the J call TRBJ2-5; 10 nucleotides agree with TRBD1. The specimen sequenced was peripheral blood. CDR3 residues: CSVQGGQGRQETQYF. As DNA, the CDR3 is TGCAGCGTCCAAGGGGGACAGGGGAGGCAAGAGACCCAGTACTTC. The full variable domain, in which reference TRBV29-1 and TRBJ2-5 provide the parts outside the CDR3, is SAVISQKPSRDICQRGTSLTIQCQVDSQVTMMFWYRQQPGQSLTLIATANQGSEATYESGFVIDKFPISRPNLTFSTLTVSNMSPEDSSIYLCSVQGGQGRQETQYFGPGTRLLVL.